These 29 T cell receptor beta chains originate from one sample sequenced in a study of blood T cell repertoires in COVID-19. Method: immunoSEQ multiplex PCR; TCRdb's copy keeps in-frame clones and lacks some. The sample lists 430,000 or so clones, approximately 87% occurring once. The sample consisted of PBMCs or T cells enriched from blood (not recorded which). The receptors shown here come from a woman aged 40 to 49 who had recovered from COVID-19.

The chain joins TRBV28 to TRBJ2-5; TRBD1 aligns across 7 bases. The V gene end was trimmed by 6 bases and the J gene end by 1 base; junction bases not matched to a gene: 11. The CDR3 runs to 16 residues. CDR1 is MDHEN, CDR2 SYDVKM, per germline. This chain's CDR3 is CASRSRGFRSQETQYF. The CDR3 nucleotides read TGTGCCAGCAGGTCCAGGGGGTTTAGGTCCCAAGAGACCCAGTACTTC.

The V gene is TRBV6-2 or TRBV6-3, the J gene TRBJ2-2; 11 nucleotides agree with TRBD1. This CDR3 is 17 amino acids long. Unmatched junction bases numbered 9, after V lost 5 bases and J lost 4 bases. Per the germline V gene, CDR1 is MNHEY and CDR2 is SVGEGT. CDR3 sequence: CASSNRDRGIATGELFF. CDR3 bases: TGTGCCAGCAGTAACCGGGACAGGGGGATCGCCACCGGGGAGCTGTTTTTT.

The V call is TRBV7-8, the J call TRBJ1-1, with TRBD1 as a possible D gene (5 bases). This CDR3 has 13 residues. Trimming removed 6 bases from V and 4 bases from J, with 12 bases in between. Germline V lookup: CDR1 SGHVS, CDR2 FQNEAQ. Here the CDR3 reads CASRSGESTEAFF. The CDR3 DNA reads TGTGCCAGCAGATCGGGGGAGAGCACTGAAGCTTTCTTT. Together with reference TRBV7-8 and TRBJ1-1, the CDR3 gives the full variable domain: GAGVSQSPRYKVAKRGQDVALRCDPISGHVSLFWYQQALGQGPEFLTYFQNEAQLDKSGLPSDRFFAERPEGSVSTLKIQRTQQEDSAVYLCASRSGESTEAFFGQGTRLTVV.

This chain joins TRBV5-5 and TRBJ1-2; 8 bases align to TRBD1. The CDR3 sequence is 16 residues long. J was trimmed by 2 bases and V by 3 bases; bases with no gene match: 9. The V gene's germline CDR1 is SGHKS and CDR2 YYEKEE (reference sequence). Here the CDR3 DNA reads TGTGCCAGCAGCTCTGGACAGGGTAAAGAAAACTATGGCTACACCTTC. Residues: CASSSGQGKENYGYTF.

The V call is TRBV6-1, the J call TRBJ1-1; tentative D call: TRBD1 (5 bases). Trimming stripped 7 bases from V and 3 bases from J, with 12 bases between. Germline V lookup: CDR1 MNHNS, CDR2 SASEGT. This CDR3 spans 13 amino acids. CDR3 amino acids: CASNSGWDTEAFF. CDR3 in DNA: TGTGCCAGCAACTCAGGGTGGGACACTGAAGCTTTCTTT.

The V and J genes are TRBV5-1 and TRBJ2-3, with 10 bases aligning to TRBD2. The CDR3 totals 16 residues. Unmatched junction bases numbered 2, after V lost 0 bases and J lost 1 base. Germline loops: CDR1 SGHRS, CDR2 YFSETQ. The CDR3 here is CASSLAGTSGTDTQYF. CDR3 DNA sequence: TGCGCCAGCAGCTTGGCCGGGACTAGCGGCACAGATACGCAGTATTTT.

V gene TRBV7-2 combines with J gene TRBJ1-3, with D unresolved. The CDR3 extends over 14 amino acids. Germline V lookup: CDR1 SGHTA, CDR2 FQGNSA. With 1 base removed from V and 4 bases from J, the gap between germline ends came to 8 bases. CDR3 in amino acids: CASSLGRAGNTIYF. CDR3 in DNA: TGTGCCAGCAGCTTAGGGAGGGCCGGAAACACCATATATTTT.

This chain joins TRBV9 and TRBJ1-6, with a possible D match to TRBD1 (6 bases). The CDR3 runs to 15 residues. Trimming pared 0 bases from V and 7 bases from J, leaving 11 bases between. The germline gives CDR1 SGDLS, CDR2 YYNGEE. Here the CDR3 reads CASSVEVQGNSPLHF. As DNA, the CDR3 is TGTGCCAGCAGCGTAGAAGTGCAGGGGAATTCACCCCTCCACTTT.

The chain has TRBV2 and TRBJ2-1; D is undetermined. The V end lost 7 bases, the J end lost 10 bases, and 8 bases lay between the germline ends. The germline V gene has CDR1 SNHLY and CDR2 FYNNEI. This CDR3 is 10 amino acids long. CDR3 in DNA: TGTGCCAGCACAGAGACAGAGCAGTTCTTC. Protein: CASTETEQFF.

The V and J genes are TRBV3-1 (or the pseudogene TRBV3-2) and TRBJ2-5, with unresolved D. This CDR3 has 11 residues. Germline V gene sequence: CDR1 LGHDT, CDR2 YNNKEL (reference sequence). V lost 4 bases to trimming and J lost 5 bases, with 5 bases between them. This chain's CDR3 is CASSLRETQYF. CDR3 in DNA: TGTGCCAGCAGCCTTCGGGAGACCCAGTACTTC.

This clone has just a few counts. This chain links TRBV3-1 (or the pseudogene TRBV3-2) with TRBJ1-2; D uncertain. V lost 0 bases to trimming and J lost 8 bases, with 10 bases between them. The length of the CDR3 is 13 residues. Germline-derived CDR1 and CDR2 are LGHDT and YNNKEL (reference sequence). CDR3 nucleotide sequence: TGTGCCAGCAGCCAAGATGAGGTCCGGGGCTACACCTTC. Amino acids: CASSQDEVRGYTF.

The chain uses TRBV5-1 and TRBJ2-5; 7 nucleotides align to TRBD1. This CDR3 comprises 15 residues. Germline V lookup: CDR1 SGHRS, CDR2 YFSETQ. The V and J ends lost 0 bases and 2 bases, in that order; junction bases with no gene match: 4. The CDR3 nucleotides read TGCGCCAGCAGCTTGGTTGGGACAGCACAAGAGACCCAGTACTTC. Its protein is CASSLVGTAQETQYF.

The CDR3 reads CASSPKGGLNTEAFF. CDR3 coding DNA: TGCGCCAGCAGCCCCAAAGGGGGCCTGAACACTGAAGCTTTCTTT. The chain uses TRBV5-1 and TRBJ1-1, with 7 bases lining up with TRBD1. V lost 4 bases to trimming and J lost 0 bases; unmatched junction nucleotides: 6. The V gene's germline CDR1 is SGHRS and CDR2 YFSETQ. The CDR3 has 15 amino acids.

The rearrangement uses TRBV9 and TRBJ1-1; D gene unclear. V lost 3 bases to trimming and J lost 0 bases, with 9 bases between them. This CDR3 is 14 amino acids long. Per the germline V gene, CDR1 is SGDLS and CDR2 is YYNGEE. CDR3 in amino acids: CASSGGSLNTEAFF. The CDR3 coding sequence is TGTGCCAGCAGCGGAGGCAGCCTGAACACTGAAGCTTTCTTT.

About this clone: Relative to the germline gene, one junction end is altered; a read error may explain this. The chain recombines TRBV14 with TRBJ1-1; 8 bases match TRBD1. In germline, CDR1 is SGHDN, CDR2 FVKESK. The CDR3 covers 17 residues. The CDR3 DNA reads as TGTGCCGGCAGCCAAGATGGCAGGGGGCTAGGGTACACTGAAGCTTTCTTT. Translated, it gives CAGSQDGRGLGYTEAFF. Drawing the rest from reference TRBV14 and TRBJ1-1, the complete variable domain is EAGVTQFPSHSVIEKGQTVTLRCDPISGHDNLYWYRRVMGKEIKFLLHFVKESKQDESGMPNNRFLAERTGGTYSTLKVQPAELEDSGVYFCAGSQDGRGLGYTEAFFGQGTRLTVV.

V gene TRBV6-5 combines with J gene TRBJ2-1, with D hard to call. In germline, CDR1 is MNHEY, CDR2 SVGAGI. This CDR3 is 16 amino acids long. The germline V and J ends were trimmed by 2 bases and 7 bases, with 18 bases remaining between them. CDR3 nucleotide sequence: TGTGCCAGCAGTTACCTCCCAGGCTTTCACGCGAATGAGCAGTTCTTC. It translates to CASSYLPGFHANEQFF.

The V call is TRBV18, the J call TRBJ1-5, with 7 bases aligning to TRBD1. CDR1 KGHSH and CDR2 LQKENI come from the germline V gene. V lost 3 bases to trimming and J lost 5 bases; unmatched junction nucleotides: 10. The CDR3 has 16 residues. The CDR3 nucleotides are TGTGCCAGCTCACCGCCTGGACAGGTCGGGTATCAGCCCCAGCATTTT. It encodes CASSPPGQVGYQPQHF. The variable domain in full, with the rest retrieved from reference TRBV18 and TRBJ1-5, is NAGVMQNPRHLVRRRGQEARLRCSPMKGHSHVYWYRQLPEEGLKFMVYLQKENIIDESGMPKERFSAEFPKEGPSILRIQQVVRGDSAAYFCASSPPGQVGYQPQHFGDGTRLSIL.

The chain recombines TRBV7-2 with TRBJ2-1; D might be TRBD2 (5 bases). Germline CDR1 SGHTA, CDR2 FQGNSA. V was pared by 5 bases and J by 2 bases, with 16 bases between. The CDR3 is 16 residues long. CDR3 in DNA: TGTGCCAGCAGCCCCCATGGAGGACCAACCTACAATGAGCAGTTCTTC. This encodes CASSPHGGPTYNEQFF.

The genes are TRBV27 and TRBJ2-3; TRBD2 matches 10 bases. The junction had 7 bases not matched to a gene; V was cut back by 5 bases and J by 5 bases. CDR1 is MNHEY, CDR2 SMNVEV, per germline (reference sequence). This CDR3 is 15 amino acids long. This chain's CDR3 is CASSTLAGAIDTQYF. CDR3 sequence (DNA): TGTGCCAGCAGTACTCTAGCGGGAGCTATAGATACGCAGTATTTT.

The V and J genes are TRBV3-1 (or the pseudogene TRBV3-2) and TRBJ2-5; D is unresolved. Trimming pared 0 bases from V and 5 bases from J, leaving 13 bases between. The CDR3 is made up of 15 amino acids. CDR1 and CDR2 from the germline V gene are LGHDT and YNNKEL (reference sequence). The CDR3 DNA reads as TGTGCCAGCAGCCAAGATCTACCGGGTGGGGAGACCCAGTACTTC. Its translation is CASSQDLPGGETQYF.

The V call is TRBV18, the J call TRBJ2-5; TRBD1 matches 9 bases. The trim removed 0 bases at V and 6 bases at J, leaving 2 bases unmatched. CDR3 length: 14 residues. In germline, CDR1 is KGHSH, CDR2 LQKENI. CDR3 bases: TGTGCCAGCTCACCACCCGACAGGGGGAAGACCCAGTACTTC. This encodes CASSPPDRGKTQYF. The full variable domain, its missing parts supplied by reference TRBV18 and TRBJ2-5, is NAGVMQNPRHLVRRRGQEARLRCSPMKGHSHVYWYRQLPEEGLKFMVYLQKENIIDESGMPKERFSAEFPKEGPSILRIQQVVRGDSAAYFCASSPPDRGKTQYFGPGTRLLVL.

V gene TRBV15 combines with J gene TRBJ2-7; tentatively, D is TRBD2 (6 bases). Trimming removed 0 bases from V and 4 bases from J, with 10 bases in between. There are 14 residues in the CDR3. Germline assignment: CDR1 LNHNV and CDR2 YYDKDF (reference sequence). DNA of the CDR3: TGTGCCACCAGCAGAGATCCTAGCGTTTACGAGCAGTACTTC. Protein product: CATSRDPSVYEQYF.

The chain has TRBV4-3 and TRBJ2-7; possible D gene TRBD2, 5 bases. Germline V CDR1 and CDR2: LGHNA, YSLEER. Trimming took 0 bases from V and 5 from J, leaving 14 bases between them. The CDR3 length is 15 residues. The CDR3 reads CASSQEGRSSDEQYF. The CDR3 DNA is TGCGCCAGCAGCCAAGAAGGTCGGAGTAGCGACGAGCAGTACTTC.

V is TRBV3-1 (or the pseudogene TRBV3-2) and J is TRBJ2-7; maybe TRBD1 (5 bases). Trimming removed 1 base from V and 1 base from J, with 11 bases in between. The CDR3 sequence is 15 residues long. Germline V gene lookup returns CDR1 LGHDT and CDR2 YNNKEL (reference sequence). The CDR3 bases are TGTGCCAGCAGCCAAGTTTATGACAGATCCTACGAGCAGTACTTC. It encodes CASSQVYDRSYEQYF.

The chain carries TRBV5-4 and TRBJ2-7, with 13 bases matching TRBD2. After removal of 4 bases from V and 5 bases from J, the junction contained 3 bases not matched to a gene. The CDR3 is made up of 14 amino acids. Germline V lookup: CDR1 SGHNT, CDR2 YYREEE (reference sequence). The CDR3 spells CASSRTSGSDEQYF. The CDR3 DNA reads TGTGCCAGCAGCCGGACTAGCGGGAGCGACGAGCAGTACTTC.

The rearrangement links TRBV6-5 to TRBJ1-2, with no clear D. Germline V CDR1 and CDR2: MNHEY, SVGAGI. The CDR3 sequence is 11 residues long. CDR3 residues: CKSGFNYGYTF. CDR3 nucleotides: TGTAAGAGCGGGTTTAACTATGGCTACACCTTC.

The CDR3 bases are TGTGCCAGCAGCCCCCCCGGCCACAGGGGGCCAATCGTCACAGATACGCAGTATTTT. It yields the protein CASSPPGHRGPIVTDTQYF. The genes are TRBV7-9 and TRBJ2-3; 9 bases fit TRBD1. The CDR3 totals 19 residues. CDR1 and CDR2 (germline): SEHNR, FQNEAQ (reference sequence). Trimming cost V 5 bases and J 2 bases; bases outside gene matches: 17.

J is TRBJ1-2 and V is TRBV4-3; a possible D gene is TRBD1 (6 bases). The germline V and J ends were trimmed by 0 bases and 11 bases, with 13 bases remaining between them. This CDR3 spans 13 amino acids. Germline loops: CDR1 LGHNA, CDR2 YSLEER. CDR3: CASSQDTGTLYTF. CDR3 DNA sequence: TGCGCCAGCAGCCAAGATACTGGGACATTATACACCTTC.

About this clone: Other nucleotide sequences from this sample produce the same CDR3. The J gene is TRBJ1-5, the V gene TRBV9, with D possibly TRBD1 on 5 matching bases. Trimming stripped 0 bases from V and 1 base from J, with 8 bases between. The CDR3 contains 15 residues. Germline CDR1 SGDLS, CDR2 YYNGEE. The CDR3 sequence: CASSVAGGSNQPQHF. The CDR3 coding sequence is TGTGCCAGCAGCGTAGCCGGGGGAAGCAATCAGCCCCAGCATTTT.